This T cell receptor beta chain was recorded in a study of T cell responses to AZD1222 COVID-19 vaccine. Study results and limitations: Females made up more of the donors, who were largely white British, and clonal diversity may have come out too low. Epitopes outside B.1.351 and B.1.1.7 mutated regions reportedly drew nearly half of spike TCRs.

Trimming at V came to 3 bases and at J to 5 bases, leaving 6 bases not matched to a gene. This CDR3 spans 15 amino acids. Germline CDR1 is SGHRS and CDR2 is YFSETQ. A word on this clone: Its specificity is unknown.

Sequencing used immunoSEQ multiplex PCR; TCRdb keeps in-frame clones, though not all of them. The sample carries about 100,000 clones, 87% recorded once. Second doses were pooled across both intervals (about 4 or about 12 weeks). This chain connects TRBV5-1 to TRBJ2-5, with TRBD1 identical over 11 bases. This TCR came from an adult who received the AZD1222 COVID-19 vaccine. Sequenced material: peripheral blood, taken 28 days after the second AZD1222 dose. CDR3 sequence: CASSYGQGARETQYF. CDR3 in DNA: TGCGCCAGCAGCTACGGACAGGGGGCAAGGGAGACCCAGTACTTC.